This TCR beta chain was identified during a study of shared clonotypes between healthy human individuals. Participating donors were healthy, HIV-negative adults free of recent acute infections or vaccinations. The investigators split CD4+ cells into a CD45RA+ naive subset and a CD45RA-negative memory subset. Data came from immunoSEQ multiplex PCR; TCRdb stores just in-frame clones and leaves some out. The sample records roughly 1 million clones, around 75% being singletons. The sample consisted of memory CD4+ T cells sorted from blood. Subset defined: CD45RA-negative fraction. This TCR came from a man aged 18 to 29 in good health.

The CDR3 is CASSLPGQVGEAFF. The CDR3 bases are TGCGCCAGCAGCTTACCGGGACAGGTAGGTGAAGCTTTCTTT. The chain employs TRBV5-1 and TRBJ1-1; TRBD1 agrees at 8 bases. The ends lost 2 bases at V and 7 bases at J; junction bases unmatched: 7. Germline CDR1 SGHRS, CDR2 YFSETQ. The CDR3 contains 14 residues.